This TCR beta chain was observed in a study of blood T cell repertoires in COVID-19. As for the study in general: Whether acute or convalescent, the COVID-19 samples came from the United States, Italy and Spain.

Repertoires were generated with immunoSEQ multiplex PCR, while TCRdb's copy carries only in-frame clones and drops some. The sample lists approximately 170,000 clones; 88% were seen once. Membership in each cohort depended on participant-reported clinical history. This CDR3 is 16 amino acids long. With 4 bases removed from V and 6 bases from J, the gap between germline ends came to 20 bases. Germline V gene data show CDR1 as LGHNA and CDR2 as YNFKEQ. The chain links TRBV4-2 to TRBJ2-3; TRBD2 is a possible D gene (7 bases). The source material was PBMCs or T cells enriched from blood (not recorded which). The sequence was obtained from a woman aged 18-30 years who had recovered from COVID-19. CDR3 DNA: TGTGCCAGCAGCCCCCAAGGGGGGGGTTCGTGGGATACGCAGTATTTT. It encodes CASSPQGGGSWDTQYF.